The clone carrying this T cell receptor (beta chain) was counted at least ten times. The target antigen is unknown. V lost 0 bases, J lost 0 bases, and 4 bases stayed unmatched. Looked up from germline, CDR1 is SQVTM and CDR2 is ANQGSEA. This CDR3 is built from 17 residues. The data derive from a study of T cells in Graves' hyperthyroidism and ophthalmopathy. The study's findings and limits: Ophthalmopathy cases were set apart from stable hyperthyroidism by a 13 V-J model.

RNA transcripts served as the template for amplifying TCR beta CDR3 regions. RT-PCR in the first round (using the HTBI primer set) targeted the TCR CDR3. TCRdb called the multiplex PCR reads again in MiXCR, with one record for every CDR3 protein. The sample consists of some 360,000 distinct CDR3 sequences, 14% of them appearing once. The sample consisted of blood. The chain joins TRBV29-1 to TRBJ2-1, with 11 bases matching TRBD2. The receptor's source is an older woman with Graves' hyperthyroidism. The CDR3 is CSVEDPSGRHSYNEQFF. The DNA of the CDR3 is TGCAGCGTTGAAGATCCTAGCGGGAGGCACTCCTACAATGAGCAGTTCTTC.